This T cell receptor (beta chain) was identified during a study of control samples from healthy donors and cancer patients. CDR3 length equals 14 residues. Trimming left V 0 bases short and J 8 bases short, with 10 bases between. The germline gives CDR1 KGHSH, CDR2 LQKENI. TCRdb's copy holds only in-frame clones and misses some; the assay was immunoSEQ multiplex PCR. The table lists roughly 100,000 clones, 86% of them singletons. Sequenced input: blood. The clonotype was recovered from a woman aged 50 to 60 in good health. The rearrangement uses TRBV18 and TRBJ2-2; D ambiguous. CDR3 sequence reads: CASSPPNLVGELFF. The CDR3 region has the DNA TGTGCCAGCTCACCACCGAATTTGGTTGGGGAGCTGTTTTTT.